This is a list of T cell receptor beta chains from one sample in a study of shared clonotypes between healthy human individuals. Data came from immunoSEQ multiplex PCR; TCRdb stores just in-frame clones and leaves some out. The data show some 2,400,000 clones, with around 95% seen just once and about 0.13% held by the top ten. Sample: naive CD4+ T cells sorted from blood. The receptors here all came from a man younger than 35 in good health. The CDR3 runs from the conserved cysteine through the conserved F or W. A D gene is named only where the DNA matches it firmly. Rows give clone size only sometimes, using once, few, many, or a class for an expanded clone.

J gene: TRBJ1-2
D gene: NA
V gene: TRBV15
CDR3 length: 14
clone size: NA
CDR3 protein: CATSRENTFYGYTF
CDR3 DNA: TGTGCCACCAGCAGAGAGAACACTTTCTATGGCTACACCTTC

J gene: TRBJ1-5
D gene: TRBD1
V gene: TRBV9
CDR3 length: 18
clone size: NA
CDR3 protein: CASSVGPDREKGNQPQHF
CDR3 DNA: TGTGCCAGCAGCGTAGGACCTGACAGGGAGAAGGGCAATCAGCCCCAGCATTTT

J gene: TRBJ2-1
D gene: NA
V gene: TRBV5-4
CDR3 length: 11
clone size: NA
CDR3 protein: CASSHDNEQFF
CDR3 DNA: TGTGCCAGCAGTCATGACAATGAGCAGTTCTTC

J gene: TRBJ2-5
D gene: TRBD2
V gene: TRBV9
CDR3 length: 14
clone size: NA
CDR3 protein: CASSVAPSGETQYF
CDR3 DNA: TGTGCCAGCAGCGTAGCGCCTAGCGGAGAGACCCAGTACTTC

J gene: TRBJ2-1
D gene: NA
V gene: TRBV7-6
CDR3 length: 16
clone size: NA
CDR3 protein: CASSSWGHGGNNEQFF
CDR3 DNA: TGTGCCAGCAGCTCGTGGGGACACGGAGGAAACAATGAGCAGTTCTTC

J gene: TRBJ2-1
D gene: TRBD2
V gene: TRBV4-1
CDR3 length: 15
clone size: NA
CDR3 protein: CASNIRLAGVNEQFF
CDR3 DNA: TGCGCCAGCAATATACGGCTAGCGGGAGTCAATGAGCAGTTCTTC

J gene: TRBJ1-2
D gene: TRBD1
V gene: TRBV30
CDR3 length: 14
clone size: NA
CDR3 protein: CAWFNLGTDYGYTF
CDR3 DNA: TGTGCCTGGTTTAACTTAGGGACAGACTATGGCTACACCTTC

J gene: TRBJ1-6
D gene: NA
V gene: TRBV5-4
CDR3 length: 13
clone size: NA
CDR3 protein: CASSLGRGSPLHF
CDR3 DNA: TGTGCCAGCAGCTTGGGTAGGGGGTCACCCCTCCACTTT

J gene: TRBJ1-2
D gene: TRBD1
V gene: TRBV19
CDR3 length: 17
clone size: NA
CDR3 protein: CASSTGIRWDRANGYTF
CDR3 DNA: TGTGCCAGTAGTACCGGGATCCGGTGGGACAGGGCTAATGGCTACACCTTC

J gene: TRBJ2-4
D gene: NA
V gene: TRBV21-1
CDR3 length: 18
clone size: NA
CDR3 protein: CASSNPSGRGEAKNIQYF
CDR3 DNA: TGTGCCAGCAGCAACCCTAGCGGGAGGGGGGAAGCCAAAAACATTCAGTACTTC

J gene: TRBJ2-3
D gene: NA
V gene: TRBV6-5
CDR3 length: 16
clone size: NA
CDR3 protein: CASSYSSAGPPDTQYF
CDR3 DNA: TGTGCCAGCAGTTACTCGAGTGCGGGTCCCCCAGATACGCAGTATTTT

J gene: TRBJ2-7
D gene: TRBD1
V gene: TRBV10-3
CDR3 length: 15
clone size: NA
CDR3 protein: CAISDAGTGVYEQYF
CDR3 DNA: TGTGCCATCAGTGACGCCGGGACAGGGGTTTACGAGCAGTACTTC

J gene: TRBJ2-1
D gene: NA
V gene: TRBV7-9
CDR3 length: 15
clone size: NA
CDR3 protein: CASSKGGPSYNEQFF
CDR3 DNA: TGTGCCAGCAGCAAAGGGGGGCCCTCCTACAATGAGCAGTTCTTC

J gene: TRBJ2-7
D gene: TRBD1
V gene: TRBV27
CDR3 length: 15
clone size: NA
CDR3 protein: CASSPWTGHSYEQYF
CDR3 DNA: TGTGCCAGCAGTCCATGGACAGGGCACTCCTACGAGCAGTACTTC

J gene: TRBJ2-1
D gene: NA
V gene: TRBV29-1
CDR3 length: 15
clone size: NA
CDR3 protein: CSVEAPGRFYNEQFF
CDR3 DNA: TGCAGCGTTGAAGCCCCAGGGAGATTCTACAATGAGCAGTTCTTC

J gene: TRBJ2-1
D gene: TRBD1
V gene: TRBV2
CDR3 length: 15
clone size: once
CDR3 protein: CASSLDRGAYNEQFF
CDR3 DNA: TGTGCCAGCAGCCTGGACAGGGGAGCCTACAATGAGCAGTTCTTC

J gene: TRBJ1-4
D gene: NA
V gene: TRBV28
CDR3 length: 14
clone size: once
CDR3 protein: CASSFSGTGKKLFF
CDR3 DNA: TGTGCCAGCAGTTTCTCTGGGACTGGCAAAAAACTGTTTTTT

J gene: TRBJ2-7
D gene: TRBD2
V gene: TRBV5-1
CDR3 length: 16
clone size: NA
CDR3 protein: CASSHGTSGDYYEQYF
CDR3 DNA: TGCGCCAGCAGCCACGGGACTAGCGGGGACTACTACGAGCAGTACTTC

J gene: TRBJ1-6
D gene: TRBD1
V gene: TRBV7-9
CDR3 length: 15
clone size: NA
CDR3 protein: CASSSTGVVNSPLHF
CDR3 DNA: TGTGCCAGCAGCTCGACAGGGGTCGTTAATTCACCCCTCCACTTT

J gene: TRBJ2-7
D gene: NA
V gene: TRBV28
CDR3 length: 15
clone size: NA
CDR3 protein: CASSPLRAASYEQYF
CDR3 DNA: TGTGCCAGCAGTCCCCTCAGGGCCGCATCCTACGAGCAGTACTTC

J gene: TRBJ1-5
D gene: NA
V gene: TRBV6-1
CDR3 length: 12
clone size: once
CDR3 protein: CASRDNNQPQHF
CDR3 DNA: TGTGCCAGCAGGGACAACAATCAGCCCCAGCATTTT

J gene: TRBJ1-6
D gene: TRBD1
V gene: TRBV7-9
CDR3 length: 14
clone size: NA
CDR3 protein: CATRRDSSLGPLHF
CDR3 DNA: TGTGCCACTCGCCGGGACAGTTCTTTAGGGCCCCTCCACTTT

J gene: TRBJ2-5
D gene: NA
V gene: TRBV14
CDR3 length: 15
clone size: NA
CDR3 protein: CASSQGGAISETQYF
CDR3 DNA: TGTGCCAGCAGCCAAGGCGGGGCCATCTCGGAGACCCAGTACTTC

J gene: TRBJ2-7
D gene: NA
V gene: TRBV11-3
CDR3 length: 15
clone size: NA
CDR3 protein: CASSPSGGSLYEQYF
CDR3 DNA: TGTGCCAGCAGCCCCTCCGGGGGTAGCCTTTACGAGCAGTACTTC

J gene: TRBJ1-5
D gene: NA
V gene: TRBV19
CDR3 length: 13
clone size: NA
CDR3 protein: CASSIPPGQPQHF
CDR3 DNA: TGTGCCAGTAGTATCCCCCCGGGACAGCCCCAGCATTTT

J gene: TRBJ1-6
D gene: NA
V gene: TRBV4-2
CDR3 length: 16
clone size: NA
CDR3 protein: CASSQDRGGYNSPLHF
CDR3 DNA: TGTGCCAGCAGCCAAGATAGGGGCGGATATAATTCACCCCTCCACTTT

J gene: TRBJ2-3
D gene: NA
V gene: TRBV11-2
CDR3 length: 15
clone size: NA
CDR3 protein: CASSLSPPFADTQYF
CDR3 DNA: TGTGCCAGCAGCTTAAGCCCCCCATTCGCGGATACGCAGTATTTT

J gene: TRBJ1-4
D gene: TRBD1
V gene: TRBV5-1
CDR3 length: 15
clone size: NA
CDR3 protein: CASRTTQGTNEKLFF
CDR3 DNA: TGCGCCAGCAGGACAACACAGGGGACTAATGAAAAACTGTTTTTT

J gene: TRBJ1-5
D gene: NA
V gene: TRBV27
CDR3 length: 14
clone size: NA
CDR3 protein: CASSLGGSGQPQHF
CDR3 DNA: TGTGCCAGCAGTTTAGGAGGGAGCGGCCAGCCCCAGCATTTT

J gene: TRBJ2-3
D gene: NA
V gene: TRBV7-2
CDR3 length: 13
clone size: NA
CDR3 protein: CASSSEMADTQYF
CDR3 DNA: TGTGCCAGCAGCTCTGAGATGGCAGATACGCAGTATTTT

J gene: TRBJ2-5
D gene: TRBD1
V gene: TRBV6-5
CDR3 length: 15
clone size: NA
CDR3 protein: CASRRGTGLSETQYF
CDR3 DNA: TGTGCCAGCAGGCGGGGGACAGGGTTGAGTGAGACCCAGTACTTC

J gene: TRBJ1-2
D gene: NA
V gene: TRBV5-6
CDR3 length: 15
clone size: NA
CDR3 protein: CASSLEVAVQAGYTF
CDR3 DNA: TGTGCCAGCAGCTTGGAAGTAGCAGTTCAGGCGGGCTACACCTTC

J gene: TRBJ2-5
D gene: NA
V gene: TRBV5-1
CDR3 length: 13
clone size: NA
CDR3 protein: CASSLGTRETQYF
CDR3 DNA: TGCGCCAGCAGCTTGGGTACAAGGGAGACCCAGTACTTC

J gene: TRBJ2-5
D gene: NA
V gene: TRBV5-1
CDR3 length: 14
clone size: NA
CDR3 protein: CASSLVKYQETQYF
CDR3 DNA: TGCGCCAGCAGCTTGGTTAAGTACCAAGAGACCCAGTACTTC

J gene: TRBJ1-1
D gene: NA
V gene: TRBV7-8
CDR3 length: 13
clone size: NA
CDR3 protein: CASSPPQDTEAFF
CDR3 DNA: TGTGCCAGCAGCCCCCCGCAGGACACTGAAGCTTTCTTT

J gene: TRBJ1-5
D gene: NA
V gene: TRBV19
CDR3 length: 15
clone size: NA
CDR3 protein: CASTVTEYSNQPQHF
CDR3 DNA: TGTGCCAGTACCGTCACAGAGTATAGCAATCAGCCCCAGCATTTT

J gene: TRBJ2-1
D gene: NA
V gene: TRBV7-2
CDR3 length: 15
clone size: NA
CDR3 protein: CASTPGGATYNEQFF
CDR3 DNA: TGTGCCAGCACCCCAGGGGGGGCTACCTACAATGAGCAGTTCTTC

J gene: TRBJ1-2
D gene: NA
V gene: TRBV28
CDR3 length: 15
clone size: NA
CDR3 protein: CASSFPSGDNYGYTF
CDR3 DNA: TGTGCCAGCAGTTTCCCTTCCGGAGACAACTATGGCTACACCTTC

J gene: TRBJ2-5
D gene: NA
V gene: TRBV5-1
CDR3 length: 15
clone size: NA
CDR3 protein: CASRASGDLTETQYF
CDR3 DNA: TGCGCCAGCAGGGCGTCGGGAGACCTGACGGAGACCCAGTACTTC

J gene: TRBJ1-2
D gene: NA
V gene: TRBV7-6
CDR3 length: 14
clone size: NA
CDR3 protein: CASSVRVSNYGYTF
CDR3 DNA: TGTGCCAGCAGCGTGCGGGTTTCTAACTATGGCTACACCTTC

J gene: TRBJ2-2
D gene: NA
V gene: TRBV9
CDR3 length: 14
clone size: once
CDR3 protein: CASSVGPNTGELFF
CDR3 DNA: TGTGCCAGCAGCGTAGGACCGAACACCGGGGAGCTGTTTTTT

J gene: TRBJ2-3
D gene: NA
V gene: TRBV20-1
CDR3 length: 11
clone size: NA
CDR3 protein: CSAGKVDTQYF
CDR3 DNA: TGCAGTGCTGGGAAAGTAGATACGCAGTATTTT

J gene: TRBJ1-2
D gene: NA
V gene: TRBV6-4
CDR3 length: 11
clone size: NA
CDR3 protein: CASSAGVGYTF
CDR3 DNA: TGTGCCAGCAGTGCTGGGGTTGGCTACACCTTC

J gene: TRBJ1-2
D gene: NA
V gene: TRBV20-1
CDR3 length: 11
clone size: NA
CDR3 protein: CSATTGYGYTF
CDR3 DNA: TGCAGTGCAACGACAGGCTATGGCTACACCTTC

J gene: TRBJ2-1
D gene: TRBD1
V gene: TRBV30
CDR3 length: 11
clone size: NA
CDR3 protein: CAWGTGSEQFF
CDR3 DNA: TGTGCCTGGGGGACAGGGAGTGAGCAGTTCTTC